This T cell receptor beta chain was found in a study of a mutant IDH1 vaccine in newly diagnosed glioma. On this clone: Its antigen is currently unknown.

Time point noted: week 23, last vaccination. Doses comprised 300 ug of mutant IDH1 20-mer peptide each, plus topical imiquimod. Whole-study findings and limits: Among all patients, vaccine-induced immune responses occurred in 80% to 95%.

Assay: immunoSEQ multiplex PCR; the TCRdb copy retains only in-frame clones and omits some. Of 43,000 or so clones in the sample, roughly 80% were seen once. V was clipped by 4 bases and J by 14 bases, with 14 bases between them. The CDR3 extends over 11 amino acids. Per germline, CDR1 SGHAT and CDR2 FQNNGV. The sequencing used PBMCs, collected from a glioma patient whose treatment included an IDH1 peptide vaccine. This chain joins TRBV11-2 and TRBJ1-2; perhaps TRBD1 as D (5 bases). The receptor was isolated from a woman younger than 35 with glioma. Some clones in this sample may be carry-over from other donors' samples. The chain's CDR3 is CASSSSGGSTF. CDR3 coding DNA: TGTGCCAGCAGCTCTTCGGGGGGGTCGACCTTC.